This TCR beta chain was profiled in a study of cytomegalovirus exposure and HLA in healthy donors. Study background: Unique TCRs from HLA-typed donors, about 78 million of them, were held in an early data release. Study-wide results and caveats: It was reported that the classifier diagnosed cytomegalovirus status with high specificity and sensitivity in both the original and validation cohorts. Some V segments could not be told apart, so they were left out, TRBV6-2 and TRBV6-3 among them.

PCR employed 60 Vbeta and 13 Jbeta primers. TCRdb's table, derived via immunoSEQ multiplex PCR, lists solely in-frame clones and lacks some. Among some 190,000 clones, around 85% were seen once, and the ten largest hold 1%. In regard to this clone: Its cognate antigen is unknown.

Nominally healthy donors were sampled, though unrecorded immune exposures were likely. J lost 3 bases, V lost 4 bases, and 10 bases had no gene match. The CDR3 loop spans 17 amino acids. Specimen: PBMCs. The TCR was taken from a boy aged 2 to 10 in good health and CMV-seronegative. The chain links TRBV23-1 to TRBJ1-4; 8 bases are shared with TRBD1. TRBV23-1 belongs to the ORF category, with a function that is uncertain. For the CDR3, the DNA is TGCGCCAGCAGTCTTACCCCACAGGGGGTTGCTAATGAAAAACTGTTTTTT. Encoded protein: CASSLTPQGVANEKLFF.